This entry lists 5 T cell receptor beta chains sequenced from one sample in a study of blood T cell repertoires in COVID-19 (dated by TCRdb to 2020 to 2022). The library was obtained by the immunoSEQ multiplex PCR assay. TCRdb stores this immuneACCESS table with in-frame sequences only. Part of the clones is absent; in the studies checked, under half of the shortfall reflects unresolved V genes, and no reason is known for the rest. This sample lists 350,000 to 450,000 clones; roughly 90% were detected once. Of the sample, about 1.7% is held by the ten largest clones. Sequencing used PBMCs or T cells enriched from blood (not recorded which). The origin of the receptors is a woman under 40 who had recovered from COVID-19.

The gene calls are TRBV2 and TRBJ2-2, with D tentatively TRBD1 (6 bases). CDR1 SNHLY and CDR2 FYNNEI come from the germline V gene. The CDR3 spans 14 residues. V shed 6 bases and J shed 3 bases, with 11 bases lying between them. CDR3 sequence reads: CASRNHRDTGELFF. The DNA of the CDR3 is TGTGCCAGCAGGAATCACAGGGACACCGGGGAGCTGTTTTTT. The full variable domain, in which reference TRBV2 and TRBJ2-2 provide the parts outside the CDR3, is EPEVTQTPSHQVTQMGQEVILRCVPISNHLYFYWYRQILGQKVEFLVSFYNNEISEKSEIFDDQFSVERPDGSNFTLKIRSTKLEDSAMYFCASRNHRDTGELFFGEGSRLTVL.

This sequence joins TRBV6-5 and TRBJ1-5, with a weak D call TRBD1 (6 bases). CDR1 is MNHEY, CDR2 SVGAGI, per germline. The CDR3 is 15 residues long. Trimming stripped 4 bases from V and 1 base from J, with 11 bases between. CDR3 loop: CASSFDGTSNQPQHF. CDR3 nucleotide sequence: TGTGCCAGCAGTTTCGACGGGACAAGCAATCAGCCCCAGCATTTT.

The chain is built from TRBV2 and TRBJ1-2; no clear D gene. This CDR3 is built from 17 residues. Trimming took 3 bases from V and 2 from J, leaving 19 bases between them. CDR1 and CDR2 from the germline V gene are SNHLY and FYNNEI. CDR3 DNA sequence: TGTGCCAGCAGTGATACTCGGGCCGGGATAGGGAACTATGGCTACACCTTC. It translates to CASSDTRAGIGNYGYTF.

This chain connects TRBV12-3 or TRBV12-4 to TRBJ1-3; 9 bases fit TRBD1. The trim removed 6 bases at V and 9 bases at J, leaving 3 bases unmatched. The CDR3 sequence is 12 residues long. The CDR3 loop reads CASRGQGITIYF. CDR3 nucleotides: TGTGCCAGCAGAGGACAGGGGATCACCATATATTTT.

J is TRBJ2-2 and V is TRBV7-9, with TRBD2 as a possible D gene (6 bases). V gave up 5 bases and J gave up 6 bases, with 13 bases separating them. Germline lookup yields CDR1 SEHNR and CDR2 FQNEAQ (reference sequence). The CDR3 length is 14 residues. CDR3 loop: CASSRNLAPGELFF. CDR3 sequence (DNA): TGTGCCAGCAGCCGAAACCTAGCGCCCGGGGAGCTGTTTTTT.